This T cell receptor (beta chain) was found in a study of shared clonotypes between healthy human individuals. The CDR3 is 16 amino acids. Germline CDR1 is SGDLS and CDR2 is YYNGEE. The ends lost 0 bases at V and 7 bases at J; junction bases unmatched: 8. TCRdb's copy holds only in-frame clones and misses some; the assay was immunoSEQ multiplex PCR. The table lists about 2 million clones, about 95% of them singletons. Naivety among CD8 cells was defined by CD45RO negativity and positive CCR7 selection, thereby excluding terminally differentiated effector memory CD45RA+ cells. Specimen: naive CD8+ T cells sorted from blood. V is TRBV9 and J is TRBJ2-1; 9 nucleotides match TRBD2. The TCR originated in a young man in good health. CDR3 protein: CASSVVAGGPVNEQFF. The CDR3 DNA follows: TGTGCCAGCAGCGTAGTGGCGGGAGGGCCTGTGAATGAGCAGTTCTTC.